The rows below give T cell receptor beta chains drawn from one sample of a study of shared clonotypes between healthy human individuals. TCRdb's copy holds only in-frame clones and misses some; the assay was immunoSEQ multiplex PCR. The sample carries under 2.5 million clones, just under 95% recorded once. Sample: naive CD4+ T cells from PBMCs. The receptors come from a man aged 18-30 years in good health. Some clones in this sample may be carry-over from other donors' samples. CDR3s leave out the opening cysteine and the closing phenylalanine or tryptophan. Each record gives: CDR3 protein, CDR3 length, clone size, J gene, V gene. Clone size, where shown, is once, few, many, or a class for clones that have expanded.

cdr3_aa: AIASEPYNEQF
cdr3_length: 11
clone_size: .
j_call: TRBJ2-1
v_call: TRBV10-3

cdr3_aa: AISDPQRYNEKLF
cdr3_length: 13
clone_size: once
j_call: TRBJ1-4
v_call: TRBV10-3

cdr3_aa: ASRRLAGDGGEQF
cdr3_length: 13
clone_size: .
j_call: TRBJ2-1
v_call: TRBV28

cdr3_aa: ASSEAGTSPRNEQY
cdr3_length: 14
clone_size: .
j_call: TRBJ2-7
v_call: TRBV2

cdr3_aa: ASRMGPGGNTEAF
cdr3_length: 13
clone_size: .
j_call: TRBJ1-1
v_call: TRBV28

cdr3_aa: ASSQWLQPEDTQY
cdr3_length: 13
clone_size: .
j_call: TRBJ2-3
v_call: TRBV11-2

cdr3_aa: ASSLGQGNEKLF
cdr3_length: 12
clone_size: .
j_call: TRBJ1-4
v_call: TRBV7-9

cdr3_aa: TSSQRWQGNYEQY
cdr3_length: 13
clone_size: once
j_call: TRBJ2-7
v_call: TRBV1

cdr3_aa: ASSYSRTGSTDTQY
cdr3_length: 14
clone_size: .
j_call: TRBJ2-3
v_call: TRBV6-5

cdr3_aa: ASSEAGPLREKLF
cdr3_length: 13
clone_size: .
j_call: TRBJ1-4
v_call: TRBV6-1

cdr3_aa: ASSLVGQQSIYGYT
cdr3_length: 14
clone_size: once
j_call: TRBJ1-2
v_call: TRBV5-1

cdr3_aa: ASSDFGDGPQH
cdr3_length: 11
clone_size: once
j_call: TRBJ1-5
v_call: TRBV6-1

cdr3_aa: ASSPSRAGNEQY
cdr3_length: 12
clone_size: .
j_call: TRBJ2-7
v_call: TRBV7-2

cdr3_aa: ASSLGRGRDSYNEQF
cdr3_length: 15
clone_size: .
j_call: TRBJ2-1
v_call: TRBV5-4

cdr3_aa: ASRRLRLDDTDTQY
cdr3_length: 14
clone_size: .
j_call: TRBJ2-3
v_call: TRBV11-2

cdr3_aa: ASGTAASYNEQF
cdr3_length: 12
clone_size: .
j_call: TRBJ2-1
v_call: TRBV7-9

cdr3_aa: AWSVGASGSQETQY
cdr3_length: 14
clone_size: .
j_call: TRBJ2-5
v_call: TRBV30

cdr3_aa: ASSSKAYQPQH
cdr3_length: 11
clone_size: .
j_call: TRBJ1-5
v_call: TRBV6-5

cdr3_aa: ASSQEHSSYEQY
cdr3_length: 12
clone_size: once
j_call: TRBJ2-7
v_call: TRBV4-3

cdr3_aa: ASSLDMARNEQF
cdr3_length: 12
clone_size: .
j_call: TRBJ2-1
v_call: TRBV5-1

cdr3_aa: ASSLAGGRSYNEQF
cdr3_length: 14
clone_size: .
j_call: TRBJ2-1
v_call: TRBV7-9

cdr3_aa: ASSLVPSGSEQY
cdr3_length: 12
clone_size: .
j_call: TRBJ2-7
v_call: TRBV5-1

cdr3_aa: ASSEAGGYYFYT
cdr3_length: 12
clone_size: .
j_call: TRBJ1-2
v_call: TRBV6-1

cdr3_aa: ASGLADTQY
cdr3_length: 9
clone_size: .
j_call: TRBJ2-3
v_call: TRBV12-5

cdr3_aa: ASSADKVRGLQY
cdr3_length: 12
clone_size: .
j_call: TRBJ2-7
v_call: TRBV10-1

cdr3_aa: ASSRGLAGVTDTQY
cdr3_length: 14
clone_size: .
j_call: TRBJ2-3
v_call: TRBV7-3

cdr3_aa: ASSLAGNYGYT
cdr3_length: 11
clone_size: .
j_call: TRBJ1-2
v_call: TRBV5-1

cdr3_aa: ASSWGDTTNTEAF
cdr3_length: 13
clone_size: once
j_call: TRBJ1-1
v_call: TRBV5-1

cdr3_aa: ASSVYQPGQGYEQY
cdr3_length: 14
clone_size: .
j_call: .
v_call: TRBV2

cdr3_aa: ASIRSSGRVGTQY
cdr3_length: 13
clone_size: .
j_call: TRBJ2-5
v_call: TRBV6-5

cdr3_aa: ASSETGSSGNTIY
cdr3_length: 13
clone_size: .
j_call: TRBJ1-3
v_call: TRBV28

cdr3_aa: ASSLSGTGVTNEQF
cdr3_length: 14
clone_size: once
j_call: TRBJ2-1
v_call: TRBV28

cdr3_aa: AWSVGARYEQY
cdr3_length: 11
clone_size: .
j_call: TRBJ2-7
v_call: TRBV30

cdr3_aa: ASRMTAPLNTEAF
cdr3_length: 13
clone_size: .
j_call: TRBJ1-1
v_call: TRBV19

cdr3_aa: ASSLMTSTGETQY
cdr3_length: 13
clone_size: .
j_call: TRBJ2-5
v_call: TRBV7-9

cdr3_aa: ATSLGLTYGYT
cdr3_length: 11
clone_size: .
j_call: TRBJ1-2
v_call: TRBV15

cdr3_aa: ASSRTGDTGELF
cdr3_length: 12
clone_size: .
j_call: TRBJ2-2
v_call: TRBV4-3

cdr3_aa: ASKARGDEQY
cdr3_length: 10
clone_size: .
j_call: TRBJ2-7
v_call: TRBV2

cdr3_aa: ASKAGAAYEQY
cdr3_length: 11
clone_size: .
j_call: TRBJ2-7
v_call: TRBV6-1

cdr3_aa: ATYLRQPNTGELF
cdr3_length: 13
clone_size: .
j_call: TRBJ2-2
v_call: TRBV7-9

cdr3_aa: ASGGSTDTQY
cdr3_length: 10
clone_size: .
j_call: TRBJ2-3
v_call: TRBV28

cdr3_aa: ASRTRGASTDTQY
cdr3_length: 13
clone_size: .
j_call: TRBJ2-3
v_call: TRBV6-5

cdr3_aa: ASSRTGTENYGYT
cdr3_length: 13
clone_size: once
j_call: TRBJ1-2
v_call: TRBV18

cdr3_aa: ASSFYRTGKSYEQY
cdr3_length: 14
clone_size: .
j_call: TRBJ2-7
v_call: TRBV28

cdr3_aa: SARRGNEQF
cdr3_length: 9
clone_size: .
j_call: TRBJ2-1
v_call: TRBV20-1

cdr3_aa: ASKDPGYTEAF
cdr3_length: 11
clone_size: .
j_call: TRBJ1-1
v_call: TRBV6-5

cdr3_aa: AWSGRAYGYT
cdr3_length: 10
clone_size: .
j_call: TRBJ1-2
v_call: TRBV30

cdr3_aa: AISEERVGAGKYGYT
cdr3_length: 15
clone_size: .
j_call: TRBJ1-2
v_call: TRBV10-3

cdr3_aa: ASSLRPTAYYNSPLH
cdr3_length: 15
clone_size: .
j_call: TRBJ1-6
v_call: TRBV5-6

cdr3_aa: AWTLDRGLYEQY
cdr3_length: 12
clone_size: .
j_call: TRBJ2-7
v_call: TRBV30

cdr3_aa: SVGGPTRAYEQY
cdr3_length: 12
clone_size: .
j_call: TRBJ2-7
v_call: TRBV29-1

cdr3_aa: ASSYGQETQY
cdr3_length: 10
clone_size: .
j_call: TRBJ2-5
v_call: TRBV28

cdr3_aa: ASRGEGNTEAF
cdr3_length: 11
clone_size: few
j_call: TRBJ1-1
v_call: TRBV4-2

cdr3_aa: ASSIRTLDGYT
cdr3_length: 11
clone_size: .
j_call: TRBJ1-2
v_call: TRBV28

cdr3_aa: ASSYTSGEPQY
cdr3_length: 11
clone_size: .
j_call: TRBJ2-3
v_call: TRBV11-2

cdr3_aa: ASSFGTSGYEQY
cdr3_length: 12
clone_size: .
j_call: TRBJ2-7
v_call: TRBV4-2

cdr3_aa: ASSEPTSGIKEQY
cdr3_length: 13
clone_size: .
j_call: TRBJ2-7
v_call: TRBV6-1

cdr3_aa: ASRSGRAADTQY
cdr3_length: 12
clone_size: .
j_call: TRBJ2-3
v_call: TRBV27